Described below is a single T cell receptor beta chain sequence and its context. The identical CDR3 is also encoded by other nucleotide sequences in the sample. The naive CD8 subset, CD45RO-negative cells positively selected for CCR7, excluded terminally differentiated effector memory CD45RA+ cells. The CDR3 loop spans 16 amino acids. V was cut by 2 bases and J by 4 bases, with 16 bases left in between. Germline CDR1 is SGHRS and CDR2 is YFSETQ. The sample comes from a study of shared clonotypes between healthy human individuals. Study-wide background: Researchers drew samples from two women and a few men aged 18 to 49.

Produced via immunoSEQ multiplex PCR; TCRdb's table is partial and in-frame only. The repertoire has over 2 million clones, just under 95% of them found once; the top ten carry 1.1%. Specimen: naive CD8+ T cells sorted from blood. The receptor comes from a young man in good health. This sequence joins TRBV5-1 and TRBJ2-1; weak D call: TRBD2 (6 bases). The CDR3 spells CASSLGLAGPYNEQFF. The CDR3 bases are TGCGCCAGCAGCTTAGGCCTCGCGGGACCTTACAATGAGCAGTTCTTC.